This TCR beta chain is drawn from a study of cytomegalovirus exposure and HLA in healthy donors. Researchers ran the PCR with 60 Vbeta and 13 Jbeta primers. Profiling relied on immunoSEQ multiplex PCR, and the TCRdb table lists in-frame clones only, not all of them. Among 200,000 to 250,000 clones listed, over 65% were seen once. Germline loops: CDR1 MDHEN, CDR2 SYDVKM. CDR3 length: 15 amino acids. J lost 4 bases, V lost 0 bases, and 5 bases had no gene match. The sample consisted of PBMCs. The receptor comes from a young man in good health and CMV-seronegative. The chain links TRBV28 to TRBJ1-2; 7 bases line up with TRBD1. The CDR3 nucleotides are TGTGCCAGCAGTTTATGGGGACAGAAAGGCTATGGCTACACCTTC. Protein sequence: CASSLWGQKGYGYTF.